The rows below give T cell receptor beta chains drawn from one sample of a study of graft-versus-host responses after intestinal transplantation. TCRdb's copy holds only in-frame clones and misses some; the assay was immunoSEQ multiplex PCR. The sample contains roughly 13,000 clones, more than 30% of which appear only once. Sequencing was performed on alloreactive CD8+ T cells from a mixed lymphocyte reaction culture, taken before intestinal transplant. Receptor source: a human patient who received an intestinal transplant. Both conserved end residues are part of each CDR3.

>TRBJ2-5|TRBV7-9
CASSSQETQYF
>TRBJ1-3|TRBV4-3
CASSQVRWASGNTIYF
>TRBJ1-1|TRBV5-1
CASRKAGNTEAFF
>TRBJ2-3|TRBV19
CASSRGWGGPPDTQYF
>TRBJ1-1|TRBV19
CASSSGNTEAFF
>TRBJ1-6|TRBV6-1
CASNRQGEYNSPLHF
>TRBJ2-2|TRBV28
CASSLNMNTGELFF
>TRBJ2-5|TRBV7-6
CASSLGGGLETQYF
>TRBJ2-3|TRBV9
CASSLGTSGITDTQYF
>TRBJ1-1|TRBV30
CAWSGGHLNTEAFF
>TRBJ2-7|TRBV10-1
CASSSRQGSYEQYF
>TRBJ1-1|TRBV6-4
CASSDRQGTEAFF
>TRBJ2-5|TRBV5-4
CASSIMGAYADQETQYF
>TRBJ2-7|TRBV28
CASSPRAFVYEQYF
>TRBJ2-1|TRBV11-2
CASSLELGDEQFF
>TRBJ1-2|TRBV5-4
CASSGVMDNQNYGYTF
>TRBJ2-2|TRBV15
CATSDDRGLWTGELFF
>TRBJ2-1|TRBV28
CASSLSGTSKFHEQFF
>TRBJ2-3|TRBV9
CASSLTGVTDTQYF
>TRBJ2-2|TRBV4-1
CASSQVSGQGSFNTGELFF
>TRBJ2-5|TRBV15
CATSRRQGALETQYF
>TRBJ2-7|TRBV29-1
CSVVRTDFREQYF
>TRBJ2-5|TRBV29-1
CSVEGLIWETQYF
>TRBJ2-7|TRBV9
CASSERTGGGYEQYF
>TRBJ1-2|TRBV7-9
CASSQGQVYGYTF
>TRBJ1-2|TRBV4-1
CASSQGSGAYGYTF
>TRBJ1-1|TRBV11-2
CASSQSFEAFF
>TRBJ2-1|TRBV5-1
CASRPGLADNEQFF
>TRBJ1-2|TRBV5-4
CASSLEGGGYGYTF
>TRBJ2-1|TRBV4-1
CASSLTAGPDEQFF